These 17 T cell receptor beta chains came from one sample sequenced in a study of response to subunit inactivated influenza vaccine. TCRdb reanalysed the RT-PCR reads using MiXCR and keeps one entry per CDR3 protein. The sample shows around 520,000 distinct CDR3 sequences, about 25% of them seen only once. Sequencing was performed on CD4+ T cells sorted from PBMCs, taken about 5 days after vaccination. These receptor sequences come from a man aged 50 to 60 who received an inactivated influenza vaccine.

Concerning this clonotype itself: At one end the junction does not follow the germline gene, possibly because of a read error. CDR3 amino acids: CASQGESHYGQYF. CDR3 coding DNA: TGTGCCTCCCAGGGGGAGTCTCACTACGGGCAGTACTTC. The V call is TRBV12-3 or TRBV12-4, the J call TRBJ2-7; 7 nucleotides agree with TRBD1. This CDR3 contains 13 residues.

The V gene is TRBV5-1, the J gene TRBJ1-1, with D uncertain. Per germline, CDR1 SGHRS and CDR2 YFSETQ. The CDR3 loop spans 13 amino acids. The V gene lost 4 bases and the J gene lost 5 bases, with 12 bases spanning the gap. The CDR3 bases are TGCGCCAGCAGCATGGAACTTGGGACTGAAGCTTTCTTT. Translating it yields CASSMELGTEAFF.

V gene TRBV12-3 or TRBV12-4 combines with J gene TRBJ2-7, with 10 bases identical to TRBD1. Germline trimming cut 1 base from V and 7 bases from J; bases unmatched to any gene: 10. The CDR3 is 16 residues long. This CDR3 reads CASSLGRGQGSREQYF. The CDR3 DNA sequence: TGTGCCAGCAGTTTAGGTAGGGGACAGGGGTCAAGAGAGCAGTACTTC.

This clonotype occurred a few times. The gene calls are TRBV5-5 and TRBJ2-3, with 7 bases identical to TRBD1. The CDR3 covers 15 residues. The J segment lost 6 bases and the V segment lost 2 bases, leaving 9 bases of the junction unmatched. Looked up from germline, CDR1 is SGHKS and CDR2 is YYEKEE (reference sequence). The CDR3 DNA is TGTGCCAGCAGCTTAAACGGACAGGAACTGGATACGCAGTATTTT. Translation: CASSLNGQELDTQYF. Drawing the rest from reference TRBV5-5 and TRBJ2-3, the complete variable domain is DAGVTQSPTHLIKTRGQQVTLRCSPISGHKSVSWYQQVLGQGPQFIFQYYEKEERGRGNFPDRFSARQFPNYSSELNVNALLLGDSALYLCASSLNGQELDTQYFGPGTRLTVL.

In this sample, this clonotype turned up a few times. V is TRBV12-3 or TRBV12-4 and J is TRBJ2-7; D not certain. V dropped 0 bases and J dropped 2 bases, with 11 bases sitting between them. The CDR3 is 15 amino acids. The CDR3 spells CASSLALSSPYEQYF. DNA for the CDR3: TGTGCCAGCAGTTTAGCGCTGAGCAGTCCCTACGAGCAGTACTTC.

This clonotype was detected only once. The genes are TRBV29-1 and TRBJ1-2; D gene uncertain. Germline-derived CDR1 and CDR2 are SQVTM and ANQGSEA. V was pared by 6 bases and J by 0 bases, with 17 bases between. The CDR3 length is 15 residues. CDR3 region: CSVEKRDPANYGYTF. DNA for the CDR3: TGCAGCGTCGAGAAACGGGATCCAGCTAACTATGGCTACACCTTC.

This clonotype was recorded a few times. The chain joins TRBV12-3 or TRBV12-4 to TRBJ2-1, with 8 positions matching TRBD2. The CDR3 is 13 residues long. The V gene end was trimmed by 5 bases and the J gene end by 7 bases; junction bases not matched to a gene: 4. CDR3 in DNA: TGTGCCAGCAGTGGACTAGCCCGGAATGAGCAGTTCTTC. Amino acids: CASSGLARNEQFF.

This clonotype was picked up a small number of times. One junction end does not reproduce the germline sequence, and a read error may be involved. The chain uses TRBV20-1 and TRBJ2-5; 11 bases line up with TRBD2. From germline, CDR1 is DFQATT and CDR2 SNEGSKA (reference sequence). The CDR3 consists of 13 residues. The CDR3 loop reads CSPSGRLKETQYF. Here the CDR3 DNA reads TGCAGTCCTAGCGGGAGGCTGAAAGAGACCCAGTACTTC.

This clonotype was found a few times. J is TRBJ2-1 and V is TRBV7-9; 11 bases align to TRBD1. CDR1 is SEHNR, CDR2 FQNEAQ, per germline (reference sequence). V lost 5 bases and J lost 7; bases outside the gene matches: 7. The CDR3 is 15 residues long. The CDR3 loop is CASSAGQGVKNEQFF. CDR3 nucleotide sequence: TGTGCCAGCAGCGCGGGACAGGGGGTAAAGAATGAGCAGTTCTTC. Variable domain in full (rest from reference TRBV7-9 and TRBJ2-1): DTGVSQNPRHKITKRGQNVTFRCDPISEHNRLYWYRQTLGQGPEFLTYFQNEAQLEKSRLLSDRFSAERPKGSFSTLEIQRTEQGDSAMYLCASSAGQGVKNEQFFGPGTRLTVL.

Ten or more counts support this clonotype. The CDR3 DNA reads TGTGCCAGCAGCTTACACGGGACTTTAGCGGATCAGCCCCAGCATTTT. It specifies CASSLHGTLADQPQHF. The chain employs TRBV7-8 and TRBJ1-5; a weak D match, TRBD1 (5 bases). The CDR3 loop spans 16 amino acids. Germline CDR1 is SGHVS and CDR2 is FQNEAQ. Trimming stripped 2 bases from V and 5 bases from J, with 16 bases between.

This clonotype was counted a single time. The chain couples TRBV12-3 or TRBV12-4 to TRBJ1-6; the D is unclear. The CDR3 contains 15 residues. V dropped 1 base and J dropped 8 bases, with 12 bases sitting between them. The DNA of the CDR3 is TGTGCCAGCAGTTTAGGTGCGGGGATCGATTCACCCCTCCACTTT. The encoded protein is CASSLGAGIDSPLHF.

This clonotype was seen a handful of times. This chain links TRBV11-3 with TRBJ2-3; the match to TRBD2 covers 11 bases. The J segment lost 0 bases and the V segment lost 4 bases, leaving 9 bases of the junction unmatched. Germline V CDR1 and CDR2: SGHNT, YENEEA. The CDR3 spans 18 residues. The CDR3 sequence is CASSSGLAVISSTDTQYF. The CDR3 coding sequence is TGTGCCAGCAGCTCGGGACTAGCGGTAATATCTAGCACAGATACGCAGTATTTT.

J is TRBJ2-1 and V is TRBV24-1; 10 nucleotides align to TRBD2. Trimming removed 7 bases from V and 2 bases from J; junction bases left unmatched: 1. This CDR3 spans 14 amino acids. Per germline, CDR1 KGHDR and CDR2 SFDVKD. This CDR3 reads CATRGTSAYNEQFF. For the CDR3, the DNA is TGTGCCACCAGAGGGACTAGCGCCTACAATGAGCAGTTCTTC.

The gene calls are TRBV10-3 and TRBJ2-7; D might be TRBD2 (6 bases). The length of the CDR3 is 14 residues. Per germline, CDR1 ENHRY and CDR2 SYGVKD. V lost 4 bases and J 1 base, leaving 11 bases between the germline ends. Here the CDR3 DNA reads TGTGCCATCAGTGTGCGAGGGAGGTCCTACGAGCAGTACTTC. Translation gives CAISVRGRSYEQYF.

This chain links TRBV20-1 with TRBJ2-4, with 16 nucleotides matching TRBD2. Germline V gives CDR1 DFQATT, CDR2 SNEGSKA (reference sequence). Trimming removed 3 bases from V and 8 bases from J; junction bases left unmatched: 1. The CDR3 totals 14 residues. Here the CDR3 reads CSARGTSGRDIQYF. The DNA for the CDR3 is TGCAGTGCTAGGGGGACTAGCGGGAGGGACATTCAGTACTTC.

This clonotype has only a few counts. The genes are TRBV20-1 and TRBJ1-5; TRBD1 might be the D (5 bases). Germline V CDR1 and CDR2: DFQATT, SNEGSKA (reference sequence). V was trimmed by 4 bases and J by 6 bases, leaving 16 bases between them. The CDR3 is 14 residues long. For the CDR3, the DNA is TGCAGTGCTATCCCCGGGGGGTTAGGTCAGCCCCAGCATTTT. This encodes CSAIPGGLGQPQHF.

The CDR3 loop reads CASILGLAGARDEQYF. In nucleotides, the CDR3 is TGTGCCAGCATCCTGGGACTAGCGGGAGCCAGGGACGAGCAGTACTTC. The chain is built from TRBV12-3 or TRBV12-4 and TRBJ2-7; 14 positions match TRBD2. J gave up 5 bases and V 7 bases, and 10 bases lay outside the gene matches. This CDR3 region has 16 residues.